Following are 20 T cell receptor beta chains from one sample sequenced in a study of graft-versus-host responses after intestinal transplantation (TCRdb year 2021). These receptors have no identified antigens. The library was produced with the immunoSEQ multiplex PCR assay. This is the immuneACCESS table as TCRdb keeps it, with only in-frame sequences that have V and J called. A part of the clones is gone; compared with another copy, unresolved V genes explain less than half, and the rest is unexplained. The sample table holds some 40,000 clones, of which more than 85% were seen once. Less than 25% of the sample is in the top ten clones. The time point label, read with the paper, signifies: cells obtained before transplantation from donor or recipient. This material consisted of unstimulated CD8+ T cells sorted from spleen or lymph node cells, taken before transplant. All receptors derive from a human donor who was the organ donor for an intestinal transplant.

The rearrangement uses TRBV5-1 and TRBJ2-7; no firm D call. There are 16 residues in the CDR3. Trimming took 0 bases from V and 1 from J, leaving 14 bases between them. The V gene's germline CDR1 is SGHRS and CDR2 YFSETQ. In nucleotides, the CDR3 is TGCGCCAGCAGCTTGGACGGCTCCTTATCTTCCTACGAGCAGTACTTC. This encodes CASSLDGSLSSYEQYF.

V is TRBV18 and J is TRBJ2-7; D call uncertain. V lost 3 bases and J lost 4, with 10 bases in between. The CDR3 runs to 13 residues. Germline V gives CDR1 KGHSH, CDR2 LQKENI. The CDR3: CASSPVRFYEQYF. The CDR3 coding sequence is TGTGCCAGCTCACCCGTGCGCTTTTACGAGCAGTACTTC.

This chain uses TRBV11-3 with TRBJ1-1, with TRBD1 matching 7 bases. The trim removed 1 base at V and 7 bases at J, leaving 18 bases unmatched. The CDR3 runs 18 residues. Germline CDR1 reads SGHNT; CDR2 reads YENEEA. The CDR3, as DNA: TGTGCCAGCAGCTTAGTAACAGGGGTAAGAGGACCGTCTAGTGAAGCTTTCTTT. Residues: CASSLVTGVRGPSSEAFF.

The rearrangement uses TRBV4-1 and TRBJ2-1; TRBD2 might be the D (6 bases). Germline CDR1 is MGHRA and CDR2 is YSYEKL. The CDR3 length is 17 residues. Trimming shortened V by 2 bases and J by 8 bases, and 22 bases separated the two germline ends. CDR3 DNA: TGCGCCAGCAGCCAACTGATACTAGCTCTTCCATGGGATGAGCAGTTCTTC. It encodes CASSQLILALPWDEQFF.

Here the CDR3 DNA reads TGTGCCAGCAGGTTAAACAGGGTTTTCTATGGCTACACCTTC. Translation gives CASRLNRVFYGYTF. The rearrangement links TRBV28 to TRBJ1-2; perhaps TRBD1 as D (6 bases). V lost 6 bases and J lost 4, with 15 bases in between. CDR3 size: 14 residues. Germline CDR1 MDHEN, CDR2 SYDVKM.

CDR3 residues: CASSSPGKGIEKLFF. In DNA form, the CDR3 reads TGTGCCAGCAGTTCCCCAGGGAAGGGGATCGAAAAACTGTTTTTT. The chain has TRBV6-6 and TRBJ1-4, with D possibly being TRBD1 (5 bases). Looked up from germline, CDR1 is MNHNY and CDR2 is SVGAGI (reference sequence). The CDR3 consists of 15 residues. Trimming stripped 4 bases from V and 8 bases from J, with 17 bases between.

In DNA, the CDR3 is TGTGCCAGCAGTTTATACCGGGACAGGGGCTCCTACGAGCAGTACTTC. It encodes CASSLYRDRGSYEQYF. The chain carries TRBV28 and TRBJ2-7; 10 nucleotides line up with TRBD1. J lost 0 bases, V lost 1 base, and 3 bases had no gene match. Germline CDR1 MDHEN, CDR2 SYDVKM. CDR3 length equals 16 residues.

The CDR3 DNA reads TGTGCCAGCAGCTTGGTGTTCGGGTACCACACAGATACGCAGTATTTT. It encodes CASSLVFGYHTDTQYF. The chain combines TRBV7-9 with TRBJ2-3; unclear D gene. Germline CDR1 reads SEHNR; CDR2 reads FQNEAQ (reference sequence). V shed 3 bases and J shed 2 bases, with 15 bases lying between them. The CDR3 runs to 16 residues. The whole variable domain, filled in from reference TRBV7-9 and TRBJ2-3, reads DTGVSQNPRHKITKRGQNVTFRCDPISEHNRLYWYRQTLGQGPEFLTYFQNEAQLEKSRLLSDRFSAERPKGSFSTLEIQRTEQGDSAMYLCASSLVFGYHTDTQYFGPGTRLTVL.

The genes are TRBV7-9 and TRBJ2-1; 8 positions agree with TRBD2. The CDR3 is 15 amino acids. Germline CDR1 reads SEHNR; CDR2 reads FQNEAQ (reference sequence). The V and J ends lost 2 bases and 5 bases, in that order; junction bases with no gene match: 5. CDR3 DNA: TGTGCCAGCAGCTTATTGCGGGAGGTTGACAATGAGCAGTTCTTC. Translating it yields CASSLLREVDNEQFF.

V gene TRBV9 combines with J gene TRBJ2-1, with a possible D match to TRBD2 (6 bases). From germline, CDR1 is SGDLS and CDR2 YYNGEE. V was shortened by 0 bases and J by 6 bases, with 16 bases between the two germline ends. The CDR3 is made up of 16 amino acids. DNA of the CDR3: TGTGCCAGCAGCGTAGAGGGGTGGAGGGTTCGCAATGAGCAGTTCTTC. Its translation: CASSVEGWRVRNEQFF. Looking up the rest from reference TRBV9 and TRBJ2-1 gives the full variable domain: DSGVTQTPKHLITATGQRVTLRCSPRSGDLSVYWYQQSLDQGLQFLIQYYNGEERAKGNILERFSAQQFPDLHSELNLSSLELGDSALYFCASSVEGWRVRNEQFFGPGTRLTVL.

The rearrangement links TRBV4-1 to TRBJ1-1; 10 nucleotides align to TRBD1. Germline V gene data show CDR1 as MGHRA and CDR2 as YSYEKL. The ends lost 3 bases at V and 9 bases at J; junction bases unmatched: 1. The CDR3 has 12 amino acids. In nucleotides, the CDR3 is TGCGCCAGCAGCCAGGACAGGGGGAAAGCTTTCTTT. Its protein is CASSQDRGKAFF.

The gene calls are TRBV28 and TRBJ2-5; D not certain. The end of the DNA is better explained by TRBJ2-7, so the J call may be wrong. The CDR3 extends over 13 amino acids. The germline gives CDR1 MDHEN, CDR2 SYDVKM. CDR3 in DNA: TGTGCCAGCAGTACCCCCCACTCCTACGAGCAGTACTTC. Translation gives CASSTPHSYEQYF.

This clone has a single count. The chain employs TRBV9 and TRBJ2-7, with D possibly TRBD2 on 6 matching bases. V was shortened by 4 bases and J by 2 bases, with 13 bases between the two germline ends. This CDR3 is 14 amino acids long. The germline gives CDR1 SGDLS, CDR2 YYNGEE. The CDR3 spells CASSPPLAPYEQYF. As DNA, the CDR3 is TGTGCCAGCAGCCCCCCACTAGCCCCCTACGAGCAGTACTTC.

The chain joins TRBV28 to TRBJ2-7; weak D call: TRBD1 (6 bases). The CDR3 consists of 14 residues. The germline V gene has CDR1 MDHEN and CDR2 SYDVKM. Trimming left V 2 bases short and J 0 bases short, with 8 bases between. The CDR3 nucleotides read TGTGCCAGCAGTTTAGACAGGTACTCCTACGAGCAGTACTTC. As protein: CASSLDRYSYEQYF.

This clone appeared a single time. The chain employs TRBV7-2 and TRBJ2-3; 9 nucleotides align to TRBD2. The CDR3 has 17 amino acids. V lost 5 bases to trimming and J lost 8 bases; unmatched junction nucleotides: 17. From germline, CDR1 is SGHTA and CDR2 FQGNSA. The CDR3 DNA reads as TGTGCCAGCAGCCAAGGTGTTAGCGGGAGCCGGGGGGGTACGCAGTATTTT. It yields the protein CASSQGVSGSRGGTQYF.

This chain uses TRBV7-9 with TRBJ1-5, with 7 bases fitting TRBD1. Germline values: CDR1 SEHNR, CDR2 FQNEAQ (reference sequence). V dropped 5 bases and J dropped 4; count of bases not matched to a gene: 5. CDR3 size: 14 residues. The CDR3 region has the DNA TGTGCCAGCAGCGAACCAGGGGGAAATCAGCCCCAGCATTTT. Its translation: CASSEPGGNQPQHF.

J is TRBJ2-7 and V is TRBV5-6; tentative D call: TRBD1 (6 bases). V gave up 3 bases and J gave up 2 bases, with 15 bases separating them. The CDR3 loop spans 15 amino acids. The germline CDR1 and CDR2 sequences are SGHDT and YYEEEE. The CDR3, as DNA: TGTGCCAGCAGCTCACCCGACAGGCCTACCTACGAGCAGTACTTC. Its translation is CASSSPDRPTYEQYF.

As DNA, the CDR3 is TGTGCCAGCAGCCAACGGGGGGGACAAGAGACCCAGTACTTC. Translated, it gives CASSQRGGQETQYF. V usage is TRBV5-4 and J usage is TRBJ2-5, with TRBD2 matching 8 bases. Germline CDR1 is SGHNT and CDR2 is YYREEE (reference sequence). The V and J ends lost 4 bases and 2 bases, in that order; junction bases with no gene match: 4. CDR3 length: 14 amino acids.

This clone was recorded a few times. The chain recombines TRBV18 with TRBJ2-1; the match to TRBD1 covers 7 bases. The V gene's germline CDR1 is KGHSH and CDR2 LQKENI. The CDR3 contains 13 residues. V was pared by 3 bases and J by 8 bases, with 4 bases of the junction left unmatched. The CDR3 loop reads CASSPRGLDEQFF. The DNA of the CDR3 is TGTGCCAGCTCACCGAGGGGGCTTGATGAGCAGTTCTTC.

This clone has just a few counts. V usage is TRBV7-9 and J usage is TRBJ1-4; D is ambiguous. This CDR3 spans 12 amino acids. CDR1 is SEHNR, CDR2 FQNEAQ, per germline (reference sequence). Trimming left V 2 bases short and J 8 bases short, with 6 bases between. This CDR3 reads CASSLTSEKLFF. CDR3 nucleotide sequence: TGTGCCAGCAGCTTAACCTCCGAAAAACTGTTTTTT.